This TCR beta chain emerged from a study of blood T cell repertoires in COVID-19. The CDR3 consists of 17 residues. The germline CDR1 and CDR2 sequences are MDHEN and SYDVKM. V dropped 7 bases and J dropped 0 bases, with 19 bases sitting between them. Original analysis: Reference gene primer amplification yielded estimated nucleated cell counts. Sequencing used immunoSEQ multiplex PCR; TCRdb keeps in-frame clones, though not all of them. V and J calls and clone size follow that table, whereas D and trimming were derived from the DNA. Here the sample spans 350,000 to 400,000 clones, around nine tenths being singletons. This study enrolled people aged roughly 18 to 89 from about 24 US geographic areas. Cohort allocation depended upon clinical history that participants reported.

This chain uses TRBV28 with TRBJ2-1, with a tentative D call TRBD1 (6 bases). The sample taken for sequencing was PBMCs or T cells enriched from blood (not recorded which). The TCR comes from a woman aged 25 to 39 who had recovered from COVID-19. The CDR3 DNA sequence: TGTGCCAGCAACTCCCGAGACAGGTCGGACTCCTACAATGAGCAGTTCTTC. Translated: CASNSRDRSDSYNEQFF.